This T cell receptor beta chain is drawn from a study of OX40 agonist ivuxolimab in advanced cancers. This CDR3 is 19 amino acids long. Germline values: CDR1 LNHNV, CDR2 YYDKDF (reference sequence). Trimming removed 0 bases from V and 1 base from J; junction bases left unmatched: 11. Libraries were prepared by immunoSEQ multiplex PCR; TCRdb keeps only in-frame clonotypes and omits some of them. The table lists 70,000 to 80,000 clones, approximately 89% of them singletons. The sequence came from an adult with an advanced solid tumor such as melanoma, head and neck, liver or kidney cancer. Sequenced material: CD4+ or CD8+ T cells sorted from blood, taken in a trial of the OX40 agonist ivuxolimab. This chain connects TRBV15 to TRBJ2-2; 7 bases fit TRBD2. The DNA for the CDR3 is TGTGCCACCAGCAGAGATCGTAGTAGGACTAGGGGGAACACCGGGGAGCTGTTTTTT. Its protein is CATSRDRSRTRGNTGELFF.